This T cell receptor (beta chain) was captured in a study of response to subunit inactivated influenza vaccine. The V segment lost 5 bases and the J segment 8 bases; nucleotides outside the gene matches: 8. CDR1 and CDR2 (germline): SNHLY, FYNNEI. CDR3 length: 13 residues. Via MiXCR, TCRdb re-called the RT-PCR reads, giving one row per CDR3 protein. The sample lists roughly 570,000 distinct CDR3 sequences, roughly 13% occurring once. V gene TRBV2 combines with J gene TRBJ2-7, with 8 bases identical to TRBD1. The source was PBMCs from blood, collected about 40 days after vaccination. This TCR came from a man aged 45 to 65 who received an inactivated influenza vaccine. Here the CDR3 DNA reads TGTGCCAGCAGTTCCGGGACAGGCTCTAAGCAGTACTTC. Its translation: CASSSGTGSKQYF.